The 20 T cell receptor beta chains below all came from one sample that was sequenced in a study of blood T cell repertoires in COVID-19. Profiling relied on immunoSEQ multiplex PCR, and the TCRdb table lists in-frame clones only, not all of them. Among about 310,000 clones listed, around 91% were seen once. Sequencing input: peripheral blood. The receptors here all came from a woman aged 40 to 50 with COVID-19, enrolled during active disease.

This clone was detected a few times. The V call is TRBV3-1 (or the pseudogene TRBV3-2), the J call TRBJ2-7; D is perhaps TRBD2 (6 bases). The V and J ends lost 3 bases and 7 bases respectively, with 16 bases between them. In germline, CDR1 is LGHDT, CDR2 YNNKEL (reference sequence). The CDR3 has 14 residues. CDR3: CASSQIGLLEEQYF. DNA for the CDR3: TGTGCCAGCAGCCAGATTGGACTACTTGAGGAGCAGTACTTC.

Here the CDR3 DNA reads TGTGCCACCAGTGCCCCCGGGGGAGGCTACACCTTC. Translated, it gives CATSAPGGGYTF. This sequence joins TRBV24-1 and TRBJ1-2, with a tentative D call TRBD1 (5 bases). Germline V lookup: CDR1 KGHDR, CDR2 SFDVKD. Trimming stripped 5 bases from V and 8 bases from J, with 11 bases between. The CDR3 sequence is 12 residues long.

This chain uses TRBV5-4 with TRBJ2-4; D unclear. The germline CDR1 and CDR2 sequences are SGHNT and YYREEE (reference sequence). Trimming stripped 4 bases from V and 3 bases from J, with 8 bases between. This CDR3 has 13 amino acids. Written as DNA, the CDR3 is TGTGCCAGCAGCGGTCCGGGCAAAAACATTCAGTACTTC. Its translation is CASSGPGKNIQYF.

This clone showed up just a few times. The rearrangement links TRBV6-2 or TRBV6-3 to TRBJ2-3, with TRBD2 as a possible D gene (6 bases). The CDR3 has 16 amino acids. V lost 4 bases and J lost 5, with 19 bases in between. CDR1 is MNHEY and CDR2 is SVGEGT in the germline V gene. The CDR3 is CASSSPRVGGGDTQYF. CDR3 nucleotides: TGTGCCAGCAGTTCCCCACGGGTTGGGGGAGGAGATACGCAGTATTTT.

The rearrangement joins TRBV5-1 to TRBJ2-2, with a tentative D call TRBD1 (6 bases). Germline loops: CDR1 SGHRS, CDR2 YFSETQ. CDR3 length equals 16 residues. The V gene lost 4 bases and the J gene lost 7 bases, with 20 bases spanning the gap. The CDR3 here is CASSLGHRAKGGELFF. CDR3 DNA: TGCGCCAGCAGCCTGGGACACCGAGCTAAAGGCGGGGAGCTGTTTTTT.

The chain has TRBV5-4 and TRBJ2-6, with D possibly TRBD2 on 5 matching bases. The germline V gene encodes CDR1 SGHNT and CDR2 YYREEE (reference sequence). Deletions cut 4 bases from V and 4 bases from J, with 18 bases between. The CDR3 covers 17 residues. The DNA of the CDR3 is TGTGCCAGCAGCCCACCGGCCCAAGCGGCGGGGGCCAACGTCCTGACTTTC. It is translated as CASSPPAQAAGANVLTF.

About this clone itself: Germline and junction disagree at one end, which may indicate a read error. The same CDR3 arises from other DNA sequences in this sample as well. The chain couples TRBV5-4 to TRBJ2-5, with D tentatively TRBD1 or TRBD2 (5 bases each). Germline CDR1 is SGHNT and CDR2 is YYREEE (reference sequence). The CDR3 has 14 residues. CDR3 sequence reads: CASSLGLATETQYF. CDR3 in DNA: TGCGCCAGCAGCTTGGGGCTAGCTACCGAGACCCAGTACTTC. Variable domain in full (rest from reference TRBV5-4 and TRBJ2-5): ETGVTQSPTHLIKTRGQQVTLRCSSQSGHNTVSWYQQALGQGPQFIFQYYREEENGRGNFPPRFSGLQFPNYSSELNVNALELDDSALYLCASSLGLATETQYFGPGTRLLVL.

The chain carries TRBV6-6 and TRBJ1-3; TRBD1 agrees at 10 bases. J was trimmed by 3 bases and V by 11 bases; bases with no gene match: 7. The CDR3 sequence is 14 residues long. Germline loops: CDR1 MNHNY, CDR2 SVGAGI (reference sequence). The CDR3 protein is CAGRQGADGNTIYF. CDR3 DNA: TGTGCCGGAAGACAGGGGGCGGATGGAAACACCATATATTTT.

V and J are TRBV6-2 or TRBV6-3 and TRBJ2-1, with D maybe TRBD1 (6 bases). The germline V and J ends were trimmed by 6 bases and 4 bases, with 19 bases remaining between them. CDR3 length: 16 amino acids. Germline assignment: CDR1 MNHEY and CDR2 SVGEGT. The CDR3 DNA reads as TGTGCCAGCAGCCAGACAGGTTGGGGGAAATACAATGAGCAGTTCTTC. Translating it yields CASSQTGWGKYNEQFF.

The genes are TRBV19 and TRBJ1-5; TRBD1 aligns across 8 bases. Losses at the gene ends were 5 bases for V and 7 bases for J; bases not matched to a gene: 10. CDR1 LNHDA and CDR2 SQIVND come from the germline V gene (reference sequence). The CDR3 has 15 amino acids. In DNA, the CDR3 is TGTGCCAGTAGTCTAAGGGACAGGCTCGACCAGCCCCAGCATTTT. This codes for CASSLRDRLDQPQHF.

This clone was observed once. The chain recombines TRBV6-5 with TRBJ2-7; 7 bases map to TRBD2. This CDR3 has 14 residues. CDR1 is MNHEY and CDR2 is SVGAGI in the germline V gene. The trim removed 4 bases at V and 3 bases at J, leaving 6 bases unmatched. The CDR3 nucleotides read TGTGCCAGCAGTTCCCTTTTAGCGGGCTACGAGCAGTACTTC. Protein: CASSSLLAGYEQYF.

The rearrangement links TRBV6-2 or TRBV6-3 to TRBJ1-2; 11 bases map to TRBD1. Losses at the gene ends were 4 bases for V and 7 bases for J; bases not matched to a gene: 2. The germline V gene encodes CDR1 MNHEY and CDR2 SVGEGT. The CDR3 runs to 13 residues. CDR3 nucleotide sequence: TGTGCCAGCAGTTGGACAGGGGGCCTTGGCTACACCTTC. It specifies CASSWTGGLGYTF.

The CDR3 loop reads CASSLYEYGYTF. As DNA, the CDR3 is TGTGCCAGCAGCTTGTATGAGTATGGCTACACCTTC. The chain joins TRBV5-4 to TRBJ1-2, with no clear D. The CDR3 contains 12 residues. Germline CDR1 and CDR2: SGHNT and YYREEE (reference sequence). Trimming removed 1 base at V and 5 bases at J, with 6 bases between.

The chain couples TRBV5-5 to TRBJ2-1; 9 bases align to TRBD2. With V trimmed by 3 bases and J by 7 bases, 23 bases remained unmatched. The CDR3 covers 20 residues. In germline, CDR1 is SGHKS, CDR2 YYEKEE (reference sequence). The CDR3 bases are TGTGCCAGCAGCTCCCGAACCTCTGGGTCTGCGGGAGGGCCGAGGAATGAGCAGTTCTTC. Amino acids: CASSSRTSGSAGGPRNEQFF.

The gene calls are TRBV28 and TRBJ2-1, with D uncertain. Looked up from germline, CDR1 is MDHEN and CDR2 is SYDVKM. The CDR3 runs to 12 residues. V lost 3 bases, J lost 6 bases, and 6 bases lay in between. The CDR3, as DNA: TGTGCCAGCAGTTTCAGAATCAATGAGCAGTTCTTC. It encodes CASSFRINEQFF.

The V call is TRBV7-9, the J call TRBJ1-3; D unclear. CDR3 length: 17 amino acids. Trimming pared 7 bases from V and 6 bases from J, leaving 25 bases between. CDR1 is SEHNR and CDR2 is FQNEAQ in the germline V gene (reference sequence). The CDR3 nucleotides are TGTGCCAGCACCCCCATGAAGGGAGGAGGCCCCTCAAACACCATATATTTT. Protein product: CASTPMKGGGPSNTIYF.

This chain uses TRBV12-5 with TRBJ1-2; TRBD1 agrees at 8 bases. CDR1 LGHNT and CDR2 FRNRAP come from the germline V gene. The J segment lost 6 bases and the V segment lost 1 base, leaving 4 bases of the junction unmatched. CDR3 size: 14 residues. CDR3 nucleotide sequence: TGTGCTAGTGGTTTGGGACAGGGGCTGGATGGCTACACCTTC. Translating it yields CASGLGQGLDGYTF. Complete variable domain (other parts from reference TRBV12-5 and TRBJ1-2): DARVTQTPRHKVTEMGQEVTMRCQPILGHNTVFWYRQTMMQGLELLAYFRNRAPLDDSGMPKDRFSAEMPDATLATLKIQPSEPRDSAVYFCASGLGQGLDGYTFGSGTRLTVV.

The sample holds a few counts of this clone. CDR3 residues: CASSAQQGVYEQYF. The CDR3 nucleotides read TGTGCCAGCAGCGCGCAACAGGGGGTCTACGAGCAGTACTTC. The chain carries TRBV5-5 and TRBJ2-7; 8 bases agree with TRBD1. The CDR3 has 14 residues. V lost 4 bases and J lost 3; bases outside the gene matches: 6. Germline assignment: CDR1 SGHKS and CDR2 YYEKEE (reference sequence).

This chain joins TRBV9 and TRBJ1-5; D possibly corresponds to TRBD1 (5 bases). CDR1 and CDR2 from the germline V gene are SGDLS and YYNGEE. The ends were cut back, 6 bases at V and 4 bases at J, with 11 bases in the middle. The CDR3 spans 13 residues. In DNA, the CDR3 is TGTGCCAGCAACCGGGGGGAGAATCAGCCCCAGCATTTT. Amino acid sequence: CASNRGENQPQHF.

The V and J genes are TRBV4-2 and TRBJ2-1; 14 positions agree with TRBD2. The CDR3 contains 16 residues. From germline, CDR1 is LGHNA and CDR2 YNFKEQ. Trimming took 4 bases from V and 9 from J; bases not matched to a gene: 8. CDR3 sequence reads: CASSLGTSGSSGEQFF. The CDR3, as DNA: TGTGCCAGCAGCCTCGGGACTAGCGGGAGTTCAGGTGAGCAGTTCTTC.